This T cell receptor (beta chain) is from a study of shared clonotypes between healthy human individuals. Naive CD8 cells were CD45RO-negative, positively selected for CCR7, excluding terminally differentiated effector memory CD45RA+ cells. V was cut by 7 bases and J by 4 bases, with 11 bases left in between. From germline, CDR1 is MNHNY and CDR2 SVGAGI (reference sequence). The CDR3 loop spans 12 amino acids. The data were produced by immunoSEQ multiplex PCR, yet TCRdb's version contains in-frame clones alone and is incomplete. The top ten clones hold about 1.7% of a sample with approximately 2,000,000 clones, 85% to 95% of them seen once. This clone has a single count.

This TCR derives from a man aged 18 to 30 in good health. Some clones in this sample may be carry-over from other donors' samples. The chain carries TRBV6-6 and TRBJ2-7; tentative D call: TRBD1 (5 bases). The sample was naive CD8+ T cells from PBMCs. The CDR3 nucleotides are TGTGCCAGCAAGGGGCTAGTATACGAGCAGTACTTC. This sequence encodes CASKGLVYEQYF.